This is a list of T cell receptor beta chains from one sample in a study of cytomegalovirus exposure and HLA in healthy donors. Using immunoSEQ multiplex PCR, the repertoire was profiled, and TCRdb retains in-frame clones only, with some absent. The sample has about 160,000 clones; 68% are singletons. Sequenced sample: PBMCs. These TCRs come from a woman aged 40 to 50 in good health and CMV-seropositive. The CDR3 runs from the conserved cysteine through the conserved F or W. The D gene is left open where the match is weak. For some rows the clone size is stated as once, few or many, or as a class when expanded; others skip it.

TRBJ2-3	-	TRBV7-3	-	CASSLLGGETDTQYF	TGTGCCAGCAGCTTACTCGGCGGAGAGACAGATACGCAGTATTTT
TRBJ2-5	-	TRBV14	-	CASSQLGTAQETQYF	TGTGCCAGCAGCCAACTTGGGACTGCACAAGAGACCCAGTACTTC
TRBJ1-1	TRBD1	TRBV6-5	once	CASSGRQGNTEAFF	TGTGCCAGCAGCGGACGACAGGGGAACACTGAAGCTTTCTTT
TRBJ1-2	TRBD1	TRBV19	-	CASSMGTGDYGYTF	TGTGCCAGTAGTATGGGGACAGGGGACTATGGCTACACCTTC
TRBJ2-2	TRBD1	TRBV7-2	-	CASSYRGRELFF	TGTGCCAGCAGCTACAGGGGTAGGGAGCTGTTTTTT
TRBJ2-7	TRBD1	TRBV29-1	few	CSVTLDRGLWQYF	TGCAGCGTAACCTTGGACAGGGGCCTTTGGCAGTACTTC
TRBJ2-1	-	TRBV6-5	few	CASSFLSEQFF	TGTGCCAGCAGTTTTCTGAGTGAGCAGTTCTTC
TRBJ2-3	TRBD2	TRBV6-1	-	CASSATGRGKADTQYF	TGTGCCAGCAGTGCTACCGGGCGGGGGAAAGCAGATACGCAGTATTTT
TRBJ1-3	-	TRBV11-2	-	CASSLDFGTGNTIYF	TGTGCCAGCAGCTTAGATTTCGGGACTGGAAACACCATATATTTT
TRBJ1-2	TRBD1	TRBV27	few	CASTARTGTNYGYTF	TGTGCCAGCACCGCCAGGACAGGGACGAACTATGGCTACACCTTC
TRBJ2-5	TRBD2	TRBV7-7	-	CASSLAGGEETQYF	TGTGCTAGCAGCTTAGCGGGAGGGGAAGAGACCCAGTACTTC
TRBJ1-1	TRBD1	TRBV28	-	CASSLGGGQGRTEAFF	TGTGCCAGCAGTTTAGGGGGCGGACAGGGTCGGACTGAAGCTTTCTTT
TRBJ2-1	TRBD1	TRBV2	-	CASLLTGTVSNEQFF	TGTGCCAGTCTATTAACCGGGACAGTTTCCAATGAGCAGTTCTTC
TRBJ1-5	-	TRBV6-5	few	CASRGAVDNQPQHF	TGTGCCAGCAGGGGGGCAGTCGACAATCAGCCCCAGCATTTT
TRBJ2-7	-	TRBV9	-	CASSVEAGMSDEQYF	TGTGCCAGCAGCGTAGAGGCAGGGATGTCCGACGAGCAGTACTTC
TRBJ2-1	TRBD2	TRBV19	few	CASSILAGALSSYNEQFF	TGTGCCAGTAGTATTCTAGCGGGGGCCCTCAGCTCCTACAATGAGCAGTTCTTC
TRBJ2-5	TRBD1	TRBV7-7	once	CASSRDREETQYF	TGTGCTAGCAGCCGGGACAGGGAAGAGACCCAGTACTTC
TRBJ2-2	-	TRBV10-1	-	CASSENARATGELFF	TGCGCCAGCAGTGAGAATGCCAGGGCCACCGGGGAGCTGTTTTTT
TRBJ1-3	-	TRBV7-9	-	CASRKTGYSGNTIYF	TGTGCCAGCAGGAAAACAGGGTACTCTGGAAACACCATATATTTT
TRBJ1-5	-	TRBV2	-	CASSEAYTNQPQHF	TGTGCCAGCAGTGAAGCATACACAAATCAGCCCCAGCATTTT
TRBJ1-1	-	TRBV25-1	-	CASSRQVNTEAFF	TGTGCCAGCAGTAGACAGGTGAACACTGAAGCTTTCTTT
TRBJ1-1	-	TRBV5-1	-	CASSFIAENTEAFF	TGCGCCAGCAGCTTTATCGCGGAAAACACTGAAGCTTTCTTT
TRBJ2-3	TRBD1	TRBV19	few	CASRPGQGGTDTQYF	TGTGCCAGTAGGCCCGGACAGGGAGGCACAGATACGCAGTATTTT
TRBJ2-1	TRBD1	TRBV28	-	CASSGQGYNEQFF	TGTGCCAGCAGTGGACAGGGCTACAATGAGCAGTTCTTC
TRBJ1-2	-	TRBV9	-	CASRSTGGRHGYTF	TGTGCCAGCAGGAGTACGGGGGGGCGGCATGGCTACACCTTC
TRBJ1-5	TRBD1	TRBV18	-	CASSFGTGEQPQHF	TGTGCCAGCTCATTCGGGACAGGCGAGCAGCCCCAGCATTTT
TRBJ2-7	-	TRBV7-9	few	CSSSSGAYEQYF	TGTTCCAGCAGCTCGGGGGCCTACGAGCAGTACTTC
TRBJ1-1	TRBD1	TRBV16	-	CASSQFVTGGISTEAFF	TGTGCCAGCAGCCAATTCGTAACAGGGGGTATAAGCACTGAAGCTTTCTTT
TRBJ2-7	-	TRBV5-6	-	CASSFRFRWGQGYEQYF	TGTGCCAGCAGCTTTCGATTTCGGTGGGGGCAGGGCTACGAGCAGTACTTC